These 9 T cell receptor beta chains came from one sample sequenced in a study of blood T cell repertoires in COVID-19. TCRdb keeps only in-frame clones here, not all; method: immunoSEQ multiplex PCR. Here the sample spans a few hundred thousand clones, around 85% being singletons. Material for sequencing was peripheral blood. The receptors here all came from a human donor with COVID-19, enrolled during active disease. The donor label of this sample is uncertain.

The chain links TRBV12-3 or TRBV12-4 to TRBJ1-2; 7 bases fit TRBD1. J gave up 3 bases and V 10 bases, and 8 bases lay outside the gene matches. This CDR3 region has 13 residues. CDR3 region: CATDRTGDYGYTF. CDR3 DNA sequence: TGTGCCACCGATCGGACAGGAGACTATGGCTACACCTTC.

V is TRBV6-5 and J is TRBJ2-1; 12 positions agree with TRBD2. The CDR3 runs 14 residues. Germline CDR1 MNHEY, CDR2 SVGAGI. Trimming cost V 5 bases and J 8 bases; bases outside gene matches: 4. The CDR3 nucleotides read TGTGCCAGCAGTAGGACTAGCGGGAATTATGAGCAGTTCTTC. It codes for CASSRTSGNYEQFF.

This rearrangement joins TRBV4-3 to TRBJ1-2, with D hard to call. V gave up 1 base and J gave up 4 bases, with 16 bases separating them. CDR3 size: 16 residues. Germline V lookup: CDR1 LGHNA, CDR2 YSLEER. CDR3 nucleotides: TGCGCCAGCAGCCAAGCGGTAGCCTTGTTAGCCTATGGCTACACCTTC. Encoded protein: CASSQAVALLAYGYTF.

The table lists this clone with a count of one. The CDR3 reads CASSLIVRGWTEAFF. DNA for the CDR3: TGTGCCAGCAGTTTAATCGTCAGGGGCTGGACTGAAGCTTTCTTT. V is TRBV28 and J is TRBJ1-1; D is perhaps TRBD1 (6 bases). The CDR3 is 15 residues long. The germline gives CDR1 MDHEN, CDR2 SYDVKM. V lost 2 bases, J lost 5 bases, and 15 bases lay in between. Complete variable domain (other parts from reference TRBV28 and TRBJ1-1): DVKVTQSSRYLVKRTGEKVFLECVQDMDHENMFWYRQDPGLGLRLIYFSYDVKMKEKGDIPEGYSVSREKKERFSLILESASTNQTSMYLCASSLIVRGWTEAFFGQGTRLTVV.

The chain joins TRBV2 to TRBJ2-4; TRBD2 matches at 8 bases. The CDR3 consists of 14 residues. The germline V gene encodes CDR1 SNHLY and CDR2 FYNNEI. The ends lost 5 bases at V and 8 bases at J; junction bases unmatched: 8. DNA for the CDR3: TGTGCCAGCAGTCCGGGGACTAGTCGTCACATTCAGTACTTC. It encodes CASSPGTSRHIQYF.

The chain combines TRBV28 with TRBJ1-2; the D is unclear. The V end lost 3 bases, the J end lost 3 bases, and 26 bases lay between the germline ends. The V gene's germline CDR1 is MDHEN and CDR2 SYDVKM. This CDR3 is built from 19 residues. The CDR3 region is CASSFPRDGVSGSYYGYTF. Here the CDR3 DNA reads TGTGCCAGCAGTTTTCCACGCGACGGGGTTAGTGGTTCCTACTATGGCTACACCTTC.

J is TRBJ1-1 and V is TRBV19; D unclear. The CDR3 is 14 residues long. Germline assignment: CDR1 LNHDA and CDR2 SQIVND (reference sequence). Trimming removed 6 bases from V and 0 bases from J, with 11 bases in between. The CDR3 nucleotides are TGTGCCAGTAGACCCGTAACAATGAACACTGAAGCTTTCTTT. It encodes CASRPVTMNTEAFF.

This clone has only one observation. V is TRBV29-1 and J is TRBJ1-1; weak D call: TRBD1 (5 bases). With 6 bases removed from V and 4 bases from J, the gap between germline ends came to 24 bases. Germline lookup yields CDR1 SQVTM and CDR2 ANQGSEA. CDR3 length: 16 residues. The CDR3 region has the DNA TGCAGCGTCCCCATTGGTCGGGGGTCGGAGAGCACTGAAGCTTTCTTT. It translates to CSVPIGRGSESTEAFF.

Notes on this clone: This sample also contains other DNA sequences that code for the same CDR3. The DNA of the CDR3 is TGTGCCTGGAGTGTATTCAGGTCTGGAAACACCATATATTTT. It is translated as CAWSVFRSGNTIYF. The rearrangement links TRBV30 to TRBJ1-3; D unresolved. The CDR3 is 14 residues long. V gave up 0 bases and J gave up 1 base, with 7 bases separating them. Germline CDR1 is GTSNPN and CDR2 is SVGIG (reference sequence).